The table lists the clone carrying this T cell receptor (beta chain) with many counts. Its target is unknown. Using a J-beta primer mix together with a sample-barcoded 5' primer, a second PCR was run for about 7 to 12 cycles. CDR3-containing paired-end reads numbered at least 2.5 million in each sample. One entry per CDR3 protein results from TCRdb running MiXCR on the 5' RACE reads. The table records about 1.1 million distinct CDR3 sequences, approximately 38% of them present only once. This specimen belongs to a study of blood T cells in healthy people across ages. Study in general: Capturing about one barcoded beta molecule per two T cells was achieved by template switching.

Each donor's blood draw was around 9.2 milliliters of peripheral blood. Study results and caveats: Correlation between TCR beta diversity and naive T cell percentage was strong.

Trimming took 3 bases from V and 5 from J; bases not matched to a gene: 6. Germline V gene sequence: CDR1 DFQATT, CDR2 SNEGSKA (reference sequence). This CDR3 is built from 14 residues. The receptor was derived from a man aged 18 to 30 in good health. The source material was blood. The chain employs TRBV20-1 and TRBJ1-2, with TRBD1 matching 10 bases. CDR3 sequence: CSAREQGQGYGYTF. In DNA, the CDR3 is TGCAGTGCTAGGGAGCAGGGACAGGGGTATGGCTACACCTTC.